This T cell receptor beta chain was observed in a study of T cell responses to AZD1222 COVID-19 vaccine. Study results and limitations: White British donors predominated, females outnumbered males, and clonal diversity was possibly underestimated.

Sequencing was performed with immunoSEQ multiplex PCR; in TCRdb, only in-frame clones are kept and a portion is missing. The sample carries nearly 80,000 clones, approximately 80% recorded once. Turning to this clone: Its antigen is undetermined.

V lost 4 bases, J lost 0 bases, and 10 bases lay in between. The CDR3 runs 14 residues. CDR1 and CDR2 (germline): LGHDT, YNNKEL (reference sequence). The sequencing used peripheral blood, collected on day 0 of AZD1222 vaccination. V usage is TRBV3-1 (or the pseudogene TRBV3-2) and J usage is TRBJ2-7; tentatively, D is TRBD2 (5 bases). The receptor was isolated from an adult in good health. This CDR3 reads CASSPRVSSYEQYF. For the CDR3, the DNA is TGTGCCAGCAGCCCGCGGGTCAGCTCCTACGAGCAGTACTTC.